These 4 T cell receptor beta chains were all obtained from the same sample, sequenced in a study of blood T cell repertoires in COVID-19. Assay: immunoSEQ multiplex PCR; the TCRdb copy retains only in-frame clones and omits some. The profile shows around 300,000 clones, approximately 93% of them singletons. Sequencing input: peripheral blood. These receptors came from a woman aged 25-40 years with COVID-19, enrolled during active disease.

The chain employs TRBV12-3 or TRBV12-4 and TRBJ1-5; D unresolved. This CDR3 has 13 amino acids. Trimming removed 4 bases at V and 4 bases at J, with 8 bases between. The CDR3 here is CASSSSWNQPQHF. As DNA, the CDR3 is TGTGCCAGCAGTTCGAGCTGGAATCAGCCCCAGCATTTT.

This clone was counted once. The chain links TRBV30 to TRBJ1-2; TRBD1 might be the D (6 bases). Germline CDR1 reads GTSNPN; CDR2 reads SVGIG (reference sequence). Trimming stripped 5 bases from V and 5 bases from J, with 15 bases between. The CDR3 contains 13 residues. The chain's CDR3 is CAWSGTMIYGYTF. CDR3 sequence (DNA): TGTGCCTGGTCCGGGACAATGATTTATGGCTACACCTTC. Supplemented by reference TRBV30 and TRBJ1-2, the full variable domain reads SQTIHQWPATLVQPVGSPLSLECTVEGTSNPNLYWYRQAAGRGLQLLFYSVGIGQISSEVPQNLSASRPQDRQFILSSKKLLLSDSGFYLCAWSGTMIYGYTFGSGTRLTVV.

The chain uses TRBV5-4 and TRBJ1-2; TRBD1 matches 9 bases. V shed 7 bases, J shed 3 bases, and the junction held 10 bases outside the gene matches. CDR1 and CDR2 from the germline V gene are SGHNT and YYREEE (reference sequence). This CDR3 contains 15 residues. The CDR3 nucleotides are TGTGCCAGCTCCCCAGACAGGGGGTCATACTATGGCTACACCTTC. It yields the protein CASSPDRGSYYGYTF.

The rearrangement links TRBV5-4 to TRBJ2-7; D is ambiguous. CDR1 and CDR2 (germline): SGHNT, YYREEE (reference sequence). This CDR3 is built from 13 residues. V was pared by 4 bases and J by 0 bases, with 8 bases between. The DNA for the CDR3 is TGTGCCAGCAGCCAGGCCTTCTCCTACGAGCAGTACTTC. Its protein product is CASSQAFSYEQYF.